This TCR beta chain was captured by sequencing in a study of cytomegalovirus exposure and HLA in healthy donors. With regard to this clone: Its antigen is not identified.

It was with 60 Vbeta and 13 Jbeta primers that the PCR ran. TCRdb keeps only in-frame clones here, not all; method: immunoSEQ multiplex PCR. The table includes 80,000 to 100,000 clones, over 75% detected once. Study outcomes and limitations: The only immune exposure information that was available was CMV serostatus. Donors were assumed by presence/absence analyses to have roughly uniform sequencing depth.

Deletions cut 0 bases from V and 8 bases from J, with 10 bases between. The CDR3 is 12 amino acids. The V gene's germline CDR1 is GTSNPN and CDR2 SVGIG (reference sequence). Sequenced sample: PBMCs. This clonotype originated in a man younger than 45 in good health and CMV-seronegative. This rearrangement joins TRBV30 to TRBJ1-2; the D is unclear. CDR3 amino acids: CAWSVQRRGYTF. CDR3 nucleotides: TGTGCCTGGAGTGTTCAACGGAGAGGCTACACCTTC.